These T cell receptor beta chains were read from a single sample in a study of T cell repertoires in cytomegalovirus infection. Their antigens remain unidentified. Using its own MiXCR run on the reads, TCRdb lists one record per CDR3 protein. Seen here are 380,000 or so distinct CDR3 sequences, 34% observed once, and the top ten hold about 13%. The sequenced sample was cultured PBMCs, obtained from culture after CMV antigen stimulation. These receptor sequences come from a human donor in good health (CMV status not recorded). Some clones in this sample may be carry-over from other donors' samples. Both conserved end residues are part of each CDR3. D genes are given only for firm matches. Rows give clone size only sometimes, using once, few, many, or a class for an expanded clone.

j_call: TRBJ1-4
v_call: TRBV28
d_call: .
clone_size: few
cdr3_aa: CASSLMGRSEKLFF
cdr3_nt: TGTGCCAGCAGTTTAATGGGACGGAGTGAAAAACTGTTTTTT

j_call: TRBJ2-1
v_call: TRBV6-6
d_call: TRBD2
clone_size: .
cdr3_aa: CASSPGTIYNEQFF
cdr3_nt: TGTGCCAGCAGCCCCGGGACTATCTACAATGAGCAGTTCTTC

j_call: TRBJ1-2
v_call: TRBV7-2
d_call: .
clone_size: many
cdr3_aa: CASSLATALLGYTF
cdr3_nt: TGTGCCAGCAGCTTAGCCACAGCCCTTTTGGGGTACACCTTC

j_call: TRBJ1-2
v_call: TRBV29-1
d_call: .
clone_size: .
cdr3_aa: CSVLAGDGYTF
cdr3_nt: TGCAGCGTTTTGGCAGGGGACGGCTACACCTTC

j_call: TRBJ1-1
v_call: TRBV29-1
d_call: .
clone_size: .
cdr3_aa: CSASIHMNTEAFF
cdr3_nt: TGCAGCGCCAGCATACACATGAACACTGAAGCTTTCTTT

j_call: TRBJ2-3
v_call: TRBV7-2
d_call: TRBD2
clone_size: .
cdr3_aa: CASSQRLAGDRTDTQYF
cdr3_nt: TGTGCCAGCAGCCAGCGACTAGCGGGAGATCGGACAGATACGCAGTATTTT

j_call: TRBJ1-2
v_call: TRBV2
d_call: .
clone_size: .
cdr3_aa: CASSEANEGVGYTF
cdr3_nt: TGTGCCAGCAGTGAAGCGAACGAGGGAGTCGGCTACACCTTC

j_call: TRBJ2-2
v_call: TRBV6-6
d_call: .
clone_size: .
cdr3_aa: CASRPPGANTGELFF
cdr3_nt: TGTGCCAGCAGACCCCCGGGGGCGAACACCGGGGAGCTGTTTTTT

j_call: TRBJ1-5
v_call: TRBV19
d_call: .
clone_size: .
cdr3_aa: CASSISGNSNQPQHF
cdr3_nt: TGTGCCAGTAGTATCTCGGGAAATAGCAATCAGCCCCAGCATTTT

j_call: TRBJ1-1
v_call: TRBV12-3/TRBV12-4
d_call: .
clone_size: .
cdr3_aa: CASSFYGITEAFF
cdr3_nt: TGTGCCAGCAGTTTTTATGGAATCACTGAAGCTTTCTTT

j_call: TRBJ2-4
v_call: TRBV4-2
d_call: .
clone_size: .
cdr3_aa: CASSQLDGLKNIQYF
cdr3_nt: TGTGCCAGCAGCCAACTTGACGGACTCAAAAACATTCAGTACTTC

j_call: TRBJ1-1
v_call: TRBV12-3/TRBV12-4
d_call: .
clone_size: .
cdr3_aa: CASLWGATDTEAFF
cdr3_nt: TGTGCCAGCCTCTGGGGGGCAACGGACACTGAAGCTTTCTTT

j_call: TRBJ2-7
v_call: TRBV19
d_call: .
clone_size: few
cdr3_aa: CASSMGPGVNEQYF
cdr3_nt: TGTGCCAGTAGTATGGGGCCAGGGGTGAACGAGCAGTACTTC

j_call: TRBJ2-5
v_call: TRBV6-6
d_call: .
clone_size: .
cdr3_aa: CASERWETQYF
cdr3_nt: TGTGCCAGCGAGAGGTGGGAGACCCAGTACTTC

j_call: TRBJ2-1
v_call: TRBV29-1
d_call: TRBD2
clone_size: many
cdr3_aa: CSVGLAGNQFF
cdr3_nt: TGCAGCGTTGGACTAGCGGGAAATCAGTTCTTC

j_call: TRBJ1-1
v_call: TRBV27
d_call: .
clone_size: .
cdr3_aa: CASQRWEGANTEAFF
cdr3_nt: TGTGCCAGCCAGAGATGGGAGGGTGCGAACACTGAAGCTTTCTTT

j_call: TRBJ1-2
v_call: TRBV6-4
d_call: .
clone_size: .
cdr3_aa: CASSDSEGSRGYTF
cdr3_nt: TGTGCCAGCAGTGACTCGGAGGGGTCTCGGGGCTACACCTTC

j_call: TRBJ2-3
v_call: TRBV10-3
d_call: .
clone_size: .
cdr3_aa: CAISEKRDTQYF
cdr3_nt: TGTGCCATCAGCGAGAAACGAGATACGCAGTATTTT

j_call: TRBJ2-1
v_call: TRBV11-2
d_call: TRBD2
clone_size: .
cdr3_aa: CASSSLAGEVHEQFF
cdr3_nt: TGTGCCAGCAGCTCACTAGCGGGAGAGGTCCATGAGCAGTTCTTC

j_call: TRBJ2-5
v_call: TRBV7-2
d_call: .
clone_size: many
cdr3_aa: CASSREETQYF
cdr3_nt: TGTGCCAGCAGCAGAGAAGAGACCCAGTACTTC

j_call: TRBJ2-7
v_call: TRBV12-3/TRBV12-4
d_call: TRBD2
clone_size: .
cdr3_aa: CASSFGGASNYEQYF
cdr3_nt: TGTGCCAGCAGTTTCGGGGGGGCCTCTAATTACGAGCAGTACTTC

j_call: TRBJ2-1
v_call: TRBV7-2
d_call: .
clone_size: .
cdr3_aa: CASSLAGNSNEQFF
cdr3_nt: TGTGCCAGCAGCTTAGCAGGGAACAGTAATGAGCAGTTCTTC

j_call: TRBJ2-2
v_call: TRBV27
d_call: .
clone_size: .
cdr3_aa: CASSPRDTGELFF
cdr3_nt: TGTGCCAGCAGTCCGCGGGACACCGGGGAGCTGTTTTTT

j_call: TRBJ2-1
v_call: TRBV6-5
d_call: TRBD2
clone_size: .
cdr3_aa: CASSYSGGVQFF
cdr3_nt: TGTGCCAGCAGTTACTCGGGGGGGGTGCAGTTCTTC